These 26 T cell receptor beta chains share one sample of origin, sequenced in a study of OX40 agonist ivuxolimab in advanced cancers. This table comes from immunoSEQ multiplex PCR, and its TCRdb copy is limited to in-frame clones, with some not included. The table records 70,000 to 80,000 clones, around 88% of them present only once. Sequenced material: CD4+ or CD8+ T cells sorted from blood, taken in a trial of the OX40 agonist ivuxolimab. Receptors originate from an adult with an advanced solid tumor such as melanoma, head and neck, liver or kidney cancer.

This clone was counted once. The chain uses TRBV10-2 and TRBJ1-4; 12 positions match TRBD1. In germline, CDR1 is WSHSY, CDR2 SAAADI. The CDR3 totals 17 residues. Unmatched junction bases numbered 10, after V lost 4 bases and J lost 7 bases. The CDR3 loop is CASSGRGQGAVGEKLFF. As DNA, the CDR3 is TGCGCCAGCAGTGGAAGGGGACAGGGGGCTGTCGGTGAAAAACTGTTTTTT.

This CDR3 is CAWSESAGARHTQYF. The CDR3 region has the DNA TGTGCCTGGAGTGAATCGGCGGGAGCGCGGCATACGCAGTATTTT. This chain joins TRBV30 and TRBJ2-3; TRBD2 matches at 7 bases. In germline, CDR1 is GTSNPN, CDR2 SVGIG (reference sequence). CDR3 length equals 15 residues. V lost 1 base to trimming and J lost 7 bases; unmatched junction nucleotides: 11.

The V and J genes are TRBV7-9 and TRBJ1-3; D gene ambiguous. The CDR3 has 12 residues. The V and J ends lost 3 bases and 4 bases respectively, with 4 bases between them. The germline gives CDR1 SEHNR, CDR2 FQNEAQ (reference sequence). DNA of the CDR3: TGTGCCAGCAGCTTCGTAGGAAACACCATATATTTT. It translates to CASSFVGNTIYF.

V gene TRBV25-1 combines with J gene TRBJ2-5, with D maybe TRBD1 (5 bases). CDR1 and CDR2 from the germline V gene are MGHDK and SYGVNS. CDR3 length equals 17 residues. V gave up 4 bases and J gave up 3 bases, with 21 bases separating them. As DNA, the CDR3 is TGTGCCAGCAGTGCCCTGGGTGGGGCCGCGAAGGAAGAGACCCAGTACTTC. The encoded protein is CASSALGGAAKEETQYF.

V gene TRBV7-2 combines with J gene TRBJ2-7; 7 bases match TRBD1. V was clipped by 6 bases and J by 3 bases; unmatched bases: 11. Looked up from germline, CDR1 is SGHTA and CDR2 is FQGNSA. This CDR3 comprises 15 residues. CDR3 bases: TGTGCCAGCAGTTCGCGAACCGGGACAGACTACGAGCAGTACTTC. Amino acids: CASSSRTGTDYEQYF.

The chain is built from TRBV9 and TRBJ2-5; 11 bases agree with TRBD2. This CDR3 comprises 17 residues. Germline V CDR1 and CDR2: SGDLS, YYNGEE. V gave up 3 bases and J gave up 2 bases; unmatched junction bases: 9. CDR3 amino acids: CASSAAPTSGGQETQYF. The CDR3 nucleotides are TGTGCCAGCAGCGCCGCCCCTACTAGCGGGGGACAAGAGACCCAGTACTTC.

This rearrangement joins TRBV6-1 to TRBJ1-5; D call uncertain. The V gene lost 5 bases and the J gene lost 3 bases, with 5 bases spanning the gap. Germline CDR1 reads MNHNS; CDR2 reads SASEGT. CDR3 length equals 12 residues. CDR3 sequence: CASSSDNQPQHF. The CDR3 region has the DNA TGTGCCAGCAGTAGCGACAATCAGCCCCAGCATTTT.

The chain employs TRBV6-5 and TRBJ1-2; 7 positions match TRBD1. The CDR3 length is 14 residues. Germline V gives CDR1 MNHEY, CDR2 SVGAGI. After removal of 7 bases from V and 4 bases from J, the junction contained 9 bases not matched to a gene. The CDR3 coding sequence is TGTGCCAGCACCTACAGGGGACAAGGCTATGGCTACACCTTC. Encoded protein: CASTYRGQGYGYTF.

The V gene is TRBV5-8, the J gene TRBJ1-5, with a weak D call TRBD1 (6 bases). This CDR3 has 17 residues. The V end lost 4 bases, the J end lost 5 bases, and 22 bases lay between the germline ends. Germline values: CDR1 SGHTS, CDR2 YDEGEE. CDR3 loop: CASSMAGDAKAYQPQHF. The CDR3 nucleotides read TGTGCCAGCAGCATGGCAGGGGACGCAAAAGCTTATCAGCCCCAGCATTTT. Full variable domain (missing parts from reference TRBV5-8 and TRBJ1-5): EAGVTQSPTHLIKTRGQQATLRCSPISGHTSVYWYQQALGLGLQFLLWYDEGEERNRGNFPPRFSGRQFPNYSSELNVNALELEDSALYLCASSMAGDAKAYQPQHFGDGTRLSIL.

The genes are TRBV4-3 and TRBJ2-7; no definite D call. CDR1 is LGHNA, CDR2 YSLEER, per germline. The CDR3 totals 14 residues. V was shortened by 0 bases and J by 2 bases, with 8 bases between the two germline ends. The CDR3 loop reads CASSQDPTTYEQYF. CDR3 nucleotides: TGCGCCAGCAGCCAAGACCCGACAACCTACGAGCAGTACTTC.

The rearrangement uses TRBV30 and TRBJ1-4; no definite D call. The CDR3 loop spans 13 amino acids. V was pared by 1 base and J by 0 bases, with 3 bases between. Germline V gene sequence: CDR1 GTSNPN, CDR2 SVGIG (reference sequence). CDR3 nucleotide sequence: TGTGCCTGGAGTGGGGCAACTAATGAAAAACTGTTTTTT. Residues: CAWSGATNEKLFF.

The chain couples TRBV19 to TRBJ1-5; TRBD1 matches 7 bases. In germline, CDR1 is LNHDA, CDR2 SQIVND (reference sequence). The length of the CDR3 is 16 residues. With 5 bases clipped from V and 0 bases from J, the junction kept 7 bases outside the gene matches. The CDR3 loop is CASSRLQGSSNQPQHF. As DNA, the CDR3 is TGTGCCAGTAGTCGTTTACAGGGGTCTAGCAATCAGCCCCAGCATTTT. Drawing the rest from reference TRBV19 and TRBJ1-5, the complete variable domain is DGGITQSPKYLFRKEGQNVTLSCEQNLNHDAMYWYRQDPGQGLRLIYYSQIVNDFQKGDIAEGYSVSREKKESFPLTVTSAQKNPTAFYLCASSRLQGSSNQPQHFGDGTRLSIL.

Here the CDR3 reads CASSRGQGLDQPQHF. CDR3 nucleotide sequence: TGTGCCAGCAGCCGGGGACAGGGGTTAGATCAGCCCCAGCATTTT. The chain combines TRBV6-6 with TRBJ1-5; 10 nucleotides agree with TRBD1. The CDR3 runs to 15 residues. V lost 6 bases to trimming and J lost 5 bases; unmatched junction nucleotides: 7. Germline assignment: CDR1 MNHNY and CDR2 SVGAGI (reference sequence).

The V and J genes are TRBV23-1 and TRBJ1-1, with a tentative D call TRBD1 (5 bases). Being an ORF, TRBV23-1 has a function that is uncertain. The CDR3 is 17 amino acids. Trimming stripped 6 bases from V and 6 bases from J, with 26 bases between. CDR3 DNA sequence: TGCGCCAGCAGCAGAACGTTAAGACAGCCCAGAAGGGCTGAAGCTTTCTTT. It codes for CASSRTLRQPRRAEAFF.

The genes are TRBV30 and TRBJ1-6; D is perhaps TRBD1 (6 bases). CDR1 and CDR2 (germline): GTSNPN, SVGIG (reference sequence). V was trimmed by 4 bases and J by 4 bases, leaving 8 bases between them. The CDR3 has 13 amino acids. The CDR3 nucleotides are TGTGCCTGGACCACAGGGTATAATTCACCCCTCCACTTT. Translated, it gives CAWTTGYNSPLHF. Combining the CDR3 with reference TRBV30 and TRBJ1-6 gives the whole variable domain SQTIHQWPATLVQPVGSPLSLECTVEGTSNPNLYWYRQAAGRGLQLLFYSVGIGQISSEVPQNLSASRPQDRQFILSSKKLLLSDSGFYLCAWTTGYNSPLHFGNGTRLTVT.

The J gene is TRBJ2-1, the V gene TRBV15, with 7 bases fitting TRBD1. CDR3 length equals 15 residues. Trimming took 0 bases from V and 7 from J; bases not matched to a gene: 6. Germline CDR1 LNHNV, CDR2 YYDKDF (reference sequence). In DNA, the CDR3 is TGTGCCACCAGCAGAGATGGGGCAGGGGGAAATGAGCAGTTCTTC. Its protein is CATSRDGAGGNEQFF. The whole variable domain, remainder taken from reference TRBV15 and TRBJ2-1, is DAMVIQNPRYQVTQFGKPVTLSCSQTLNHNVMYWYQQKSSQAPKLLFHYYDKDFNNEADTPDNFQSRRPNTSFCFLDIRSPGLGDTAMYLCATSRDGAGGNEQFFGPGTRLTVL.

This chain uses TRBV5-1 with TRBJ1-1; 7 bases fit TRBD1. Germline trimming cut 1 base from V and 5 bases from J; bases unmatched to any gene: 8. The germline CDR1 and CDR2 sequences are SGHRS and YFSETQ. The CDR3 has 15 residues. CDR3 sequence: CASSLTGAPGTEAFF. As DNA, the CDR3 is TGCGCCAGCAGCTTGACAGGGGCCCCAGGAACTGAAGCTTTCTTT.

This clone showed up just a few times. CDR3 sequence (DNA): TGTGCCAGTAGTAAGCCAAGGTGGGGTAACTATGGCTACACCTTC. It specifies CASSKPRWGNYGYTF. The rearrangement uses TRBV19 and TRBJ1-2; D not certain. Trimming left V 4 bases short and J 1 base short, with 13 bases between. The germline V gene encodes CDR1 LNHDA and CDR2 SQIVND (reference sequence). The CDR3 extends over 15 amino acids. The entire variable domain, with the rest obtained from reference TRBV19 and TRBJ1-2, is as follows: DGGITQSPKYLFRKEGQNVTLSCEQNLNHDAMYWYRQDPGQGLRLIYYSQIVNDFQKGDIAEGYSVSREKKESFPLTVTSAQKNPTAFYLCASSKPRWGNYGYTFGSGTRLTVV.

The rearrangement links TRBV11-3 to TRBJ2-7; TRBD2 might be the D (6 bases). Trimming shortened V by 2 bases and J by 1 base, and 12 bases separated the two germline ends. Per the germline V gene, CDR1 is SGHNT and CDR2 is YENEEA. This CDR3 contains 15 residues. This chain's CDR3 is CASSLSGLSSYEQYF. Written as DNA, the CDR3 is TGTGCCAGCAGCTTATCGGGACTCTCGTCCTACGAGCAGTACTTC.

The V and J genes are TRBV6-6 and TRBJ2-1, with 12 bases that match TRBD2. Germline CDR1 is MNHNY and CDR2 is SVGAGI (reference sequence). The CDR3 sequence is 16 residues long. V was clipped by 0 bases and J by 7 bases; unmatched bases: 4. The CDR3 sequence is CASSYSSSGGGNEQFF. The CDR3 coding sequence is TGTGCCAGCAGTTACTCGTCTAGCGGGGGGGGGAATGAGCAGTTCTTC.

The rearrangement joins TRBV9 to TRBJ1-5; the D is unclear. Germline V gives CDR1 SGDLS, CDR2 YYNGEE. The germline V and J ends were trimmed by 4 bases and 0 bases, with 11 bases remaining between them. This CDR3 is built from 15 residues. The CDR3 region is CASSPQLDSNQPQHF. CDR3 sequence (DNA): TGTGCCAGCAGCCCTCAGTTAGATAGCAATCAGCCCCAGCATTTT.

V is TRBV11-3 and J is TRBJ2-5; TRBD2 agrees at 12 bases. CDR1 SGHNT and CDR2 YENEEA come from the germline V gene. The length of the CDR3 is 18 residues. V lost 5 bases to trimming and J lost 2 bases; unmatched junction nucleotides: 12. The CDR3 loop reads CASSPHGLAGTVQETQYF. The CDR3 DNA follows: TGTGCCAGCAGCCCCCACGGACTAGCGGGAACGGTTCAAGAGACCCAGTACTTC.

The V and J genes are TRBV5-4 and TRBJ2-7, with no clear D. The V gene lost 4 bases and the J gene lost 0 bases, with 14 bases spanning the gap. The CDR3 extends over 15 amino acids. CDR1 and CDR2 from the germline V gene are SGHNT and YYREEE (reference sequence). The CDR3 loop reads CASSQKTGYSYEQYF. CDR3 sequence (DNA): TGTGCCAGCAGCCAAAAAACTGGGTACTCCTACGAGCAGTACTTC.

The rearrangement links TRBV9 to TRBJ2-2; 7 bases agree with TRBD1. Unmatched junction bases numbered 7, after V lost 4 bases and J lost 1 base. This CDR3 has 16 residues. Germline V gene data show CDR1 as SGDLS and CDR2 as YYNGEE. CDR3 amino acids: CASSYKRTGNTGELFF. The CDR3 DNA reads TGTGCCAGCAGCTACAAAAGGACAGGGAACACCGGGGAGCTGTTTTTT.

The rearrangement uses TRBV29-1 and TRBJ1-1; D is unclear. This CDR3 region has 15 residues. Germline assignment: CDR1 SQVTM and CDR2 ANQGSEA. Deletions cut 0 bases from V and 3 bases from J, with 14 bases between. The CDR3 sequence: CSVEDYRPRYTEAFF. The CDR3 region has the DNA TGCAGCGTTGAAGACTACCGGCCACGGTACACTGAAGCTTTCTTT.

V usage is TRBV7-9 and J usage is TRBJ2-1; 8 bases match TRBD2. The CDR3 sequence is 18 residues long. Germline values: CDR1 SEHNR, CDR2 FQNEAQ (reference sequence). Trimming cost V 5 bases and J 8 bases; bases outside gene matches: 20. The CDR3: CASSPLLLGREVRDEQFF. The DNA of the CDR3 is TGTGCCAGCAGCCCTCTACTCCTAGGGCGGGAGGTCAGGGATGAGCAGTTCTTC.